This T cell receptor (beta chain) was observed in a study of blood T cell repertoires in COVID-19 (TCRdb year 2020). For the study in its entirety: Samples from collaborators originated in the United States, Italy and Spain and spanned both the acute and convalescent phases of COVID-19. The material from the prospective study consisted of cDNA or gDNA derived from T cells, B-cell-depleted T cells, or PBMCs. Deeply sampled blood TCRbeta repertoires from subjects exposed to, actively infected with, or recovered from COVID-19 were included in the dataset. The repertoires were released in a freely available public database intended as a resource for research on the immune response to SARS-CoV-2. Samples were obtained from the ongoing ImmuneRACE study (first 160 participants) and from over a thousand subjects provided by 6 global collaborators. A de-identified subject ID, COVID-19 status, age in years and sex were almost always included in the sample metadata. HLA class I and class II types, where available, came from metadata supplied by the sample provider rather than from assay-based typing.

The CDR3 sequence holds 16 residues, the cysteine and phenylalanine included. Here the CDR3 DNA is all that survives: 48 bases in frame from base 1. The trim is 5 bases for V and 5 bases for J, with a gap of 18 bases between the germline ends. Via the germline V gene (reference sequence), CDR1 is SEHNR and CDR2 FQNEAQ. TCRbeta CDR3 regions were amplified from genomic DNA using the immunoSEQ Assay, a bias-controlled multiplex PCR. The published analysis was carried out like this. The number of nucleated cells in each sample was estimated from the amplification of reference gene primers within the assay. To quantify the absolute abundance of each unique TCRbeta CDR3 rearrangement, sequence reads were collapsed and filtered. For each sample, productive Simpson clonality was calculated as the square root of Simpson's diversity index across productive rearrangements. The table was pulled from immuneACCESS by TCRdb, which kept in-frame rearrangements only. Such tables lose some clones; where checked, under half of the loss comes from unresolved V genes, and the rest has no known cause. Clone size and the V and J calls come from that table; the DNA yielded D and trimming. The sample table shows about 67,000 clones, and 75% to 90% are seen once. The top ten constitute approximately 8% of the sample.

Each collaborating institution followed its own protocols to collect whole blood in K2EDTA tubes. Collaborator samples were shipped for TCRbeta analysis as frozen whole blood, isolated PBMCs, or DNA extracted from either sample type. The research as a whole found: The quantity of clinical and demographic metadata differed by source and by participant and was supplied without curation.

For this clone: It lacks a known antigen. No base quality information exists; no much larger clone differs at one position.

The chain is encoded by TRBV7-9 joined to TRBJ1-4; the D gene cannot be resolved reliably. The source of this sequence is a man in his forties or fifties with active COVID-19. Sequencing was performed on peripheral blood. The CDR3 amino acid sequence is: CASSRSQRERNEKLFF. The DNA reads TGTGCCAGCAGCCGAAGTCAGAGGGAAAGAAATGAAAAACTGTTTTTT. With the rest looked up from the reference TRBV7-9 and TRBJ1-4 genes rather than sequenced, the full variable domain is DTGVSQNPRHKITKRGQNVTFRCDPISEHNRLYWYRQTLGQGPEFLTYFQNEAQLEKSRLLSDRFSAERPKGSFSTLEIQRTEQGDSAMYLCASSRSQRERNEKLFFGSGTQLSVL.